This TCR beta chain was obtained from a study of blood T cell repertoires in COVID-19. Germline trimming cut 6 bases from V and 0 bases from J; bases unmatched to any gene: 4. The CDR3 is 14 amino acids. Per germline, CDR1 KGHSH and CDR2 LQKENI. Libraries were prepared by immunoSEQ multiplex PCR; TCRdb keeps only in-frame clonotypes and omits some of them. The sample has around 470,000 clones; roughly nine tenths are singletons. Sequenced sample: peripheral blood. The receptor was isolated from a man aged 18 to 30 with COVID-19, enrolled during active disease. The chain carries TRBV18 and TRBJ1-2, with 7 bases identical to TRBD1. The CDR3 coding sequence is TGTGCCAGCTCCGGGACAGCGACTAACTATGGCTACACCTTC. Its translation: CASSGTATNYGYTF.